One and the same sample provided the 32 T cell receptor beta chains below, sequenced in a study of graft-versus-host responses after intestinal transplantation. Produced via immunoSEQ multiplex PCR; TCRdb's table is partial and in-frame only. This sample has approximately 70,000 clones; roughly 90% occur once, and the top ten carry approximately 2.7%. Their antigens remain unidentified. Sequenced here: unstimulated CD8+ T cells sorted from spleen or lymph node cells, sampled before intestinal transplant. These receptors came from a human donor who received an intestinal transplant.

The rearrangement links TRBV6-6 to TRBJ2-3; TRBD2 matches 8 bases. CDR1 is MNHNY, CDR2 SVGAGI, per germline (reference sequence). Losses at the gene ends were 3 bases for V and 4 bases for J; bases not matched to a gene: 9. CDR3 size: 16 residues. CDR3 in DNA: TGTGCCAGCAGTTATCTGGGGACTAGTCTTCCAGATACGCAGTATTTT. As protein: CASSYLGTSLPDTQYF.

The sample holds a few counts of this clone. The rearrangement joins TRBV28 to TRBJ2-7; 8 bases align to TRBD1. The V and J ends lost 6 bases and 3 bases, in that order; junction bases with no gene match: 4. This CDR3 comprises 13 residues. The germline V gene encodes CDR1 MDHEN and CDR2 SYDVKM. The CDR3 nucleotides read TGTGCCAGCAGGGACAGGGATCGCTACGAGCAGTACTTC. Its protein is CASRDRDRYEQYF.

The V gene is TRBV4-1, the J gene TRBJ1-2; 9 bases fit TRBD1. The CDR3 covers 17 residues. V lost 0 bases to trimming and J lost 4 bases; unmatched junction nucleotides: 9. Germline CDR1 reads MGHRA; CDR2 reads YSYEKL. CDR3: CASSQDLTGGFAYGYTF. CDR3 DNA: TGCGCCAGCAGCCAAGATCTCACAGGGGGCTTCGCCTATGGCTACACCTTC.

J is TRBJ1-1 and V is TRBV5-4; D gene ambiguous. CDR1 is SGHNT and CDR2 is YYREEE in the germline V gene (reference sequence). The CDR3 spans 16 residues. V lost 2 bases and J 1 base, leaving 15 bases between the germline ends. The CDR3: CASSFKLPGTNTEAFF. CDR3 nucleotide sequence: TGTGCCAGCAGCTTTAAACTTCCGGGTACGAACACTGAAGCTTTCTTT. Together with reference TRBV5-4 and TRBJ1-1, the CDR3 gives the full variable domain: ETGVTQSPTHLIKTRGQQVTLRCSSQSGHNTVSWYQQALGQGPQFIFQYYREEENGRGNFPPRFSGLQFPNYSSELNVNALELDDSALYLCASSFKLPGTNTEAFFGQGTRLTVV.

J is TRBJ2-5 and V is TRBV7-2, with D maybe TRBD2 (6 bases). V lost 7 bases and J lost 5, with 23 bases in between. The CDR3 is made up of 16 amino acids. The germline V gene has CDR1 SGHTA and CDR2 FQGNSA. The CDR3 DNA sequence: TGTGCCAGCAACCAAAGGGAGGCCCCGCTTGGGGAGACCCAGTACTTC. Protein: CASNQREAPLGETQYF.

The rearrangement uses TRBV9 and TRBJ2-1; 7 bases map to TRBD2. V lost 0 bases to trimming and J lost 4 bases; unmatched junction nucleotides: 4. This CDR3 spans 15 amino acids. CDR1 SGDLS and CDR2 YYNGEE come from the germline V gene. The CDR3 region is CASSVEAGAYNEQFF. The CDR3 DNA reads as TGTGCCAGCAGCGTAGAGGCGGGAGCATACAATGAGCAGTTCTTC.

The rearrangement joins TRBV5-4 to TRBJ2-7; D might be TRBD1 (5 bases). The germline gives CDR1 SGHNT, CDR2 YYREEE (reference sequence). The CDR3 contains 13 residues. The V and J ends lost 0 bases and 2 bases respectively, with 6 bases between them. CDR3 protein: CASSLEGAYEQYF. CDR3 DNA sequence: TGTGCCAGCAGCTTGGAAGGGGCCTACGAGCAGTACTTC.

This clone has more than one count but fewer than ten. V gene TRBV19 combines with J gene TRBJ1-3; possibly TRBD1 for D (5 bases). The V and J ends lost 8 bases and 0 bases respectively, with 11 bases between them. The CDR3 covers 14 residues. Germline CDR1 is LNHDA and CDR2 is SQIVND (reference sequence). In DNA form, the CDR3 reads TGTGCCAGTGGGCGACAGTTCTCTGGAAACACCATATATTTT. This translates into CASGRQFSGNTIYF.

Here the CDR3 DNA reads TGTGCCAGCAGTGCCGGGACAGAGCTTAACTATGGCTACACCTTC. Its translation: CASSAGTELNYGYTF. The chain couples TRBV28 to TRBJ1-2, with TRBD1 matching 7 bases. This CDR3 has 15 amino acids. Germline V gene sequence: CDR1 MDHEN, CDR2 SYDVKM. The V gene end was trimmed by 5 bases and the J gene end by 1 base; junction bases not matched to a gene: 7.

This clone was counted a single time. This chain uses TRBV28 with TRBJ1-4, with TRBD1 identical over 12 bases. V lost 6 bases and J lost 6; bases outside the gene matches: 23. Germline V gene data show CDR1 as MDHEN and CDR2 as SYDVKM. This CDR3 spans 21 amino acids. In DNA form, the CDR3 reads TGTGCCAGCAGGTCCCCCCCAATCGATCCGGGACAGGGGGCTTTAGATGAAAAACTGTTTTTT. Its protein product is CASRSPPIDPGQGALDEKLFF. The full variable domain, completed using reference TRBV28 and TRBJ1-4, is DVKVTQSSRYLVKRTGEKVFLECVQDMDHENMFWYRQDPGLGLRLIYFSYDVKMKEKGDIPEGYSVSREKKERFSLILESASTNQTSMYLCASRSPPIDPGQGALDEKLFFGSGTQLSVL.

The V gene is TRBV10-3, the J gene TRBJ1-1; the D gene is possibly TRBD1 (6 bases). This CDR3 contains 14 residues. Per the germline V gene, CDR1 is ENHRY and CDR2 is SYGVKD. The V gene lost 6 bases and the J gene lost 0 bases, with 11 bases spanning the gap. CDR3: CAIRAGAMNTEAFF. CDR3 sequence (DNA): TGTGCCATCAGAGCAGGGGCCATGAACACTGAAGCTTTCTTT.

For the CDR3, the DNA is TGTGCCAGCAGCTTGACTAGCGGGACCCGGTCTGGGGCCAACGTCCTGACTTTC. This codes for CASSLTSGTRSGANVLTF. The chain employs TRBV7-9 and TRBJ2-6; 11 bases fit TRBD2. CDR3 length: 18 residues. Unmatched junction bases numbered 5, after V lost 3 bases and J lost 1 base. In germline, CDR1 is SEHNR, CDR2 FQNEAQ (reference sequence). The full variable domain, with the rest looked up from reference TRBV7-9 and TRBJ2-6, is DTGVSQNPRHKITKRGQNVTFRCDPISEHNRLYWYRQTLGQGPEFLTYFQNEAQLEKSRLLSDRFSAERPKGSFSTLEIQRTEQGDSAMYLCASSLTSGTRSGANVLTFGAGSRLTVL.

In its sample, this clone is medium-sized (0.01 to 0.1%). V is TRBV28 and J is TRBJ2-1, with 9 bases fitting TRBD2. Germline V gene data show CDR1 as MDHEN and CDR2 as SYDVKM. With V trimmed by 8 bases and J by 5 bases, 7 bases remained unmatched. This CDR3 region has 14 residues. This CDR3 is CASCQREVNNEQFF. The DNA for the CDR3 is TGTGCCAGCTGTCAGCGGGAGGTCAACAATGAGCAGTTCTTC.

V gene TRBV11-2 combines with J gene TRBJ2-2; D not resolved. Germline-derived CDR1 and CDR2 are SGHAT and FQNNGV. V dropped 3 bases and J dropped 6 bases, with 11 bases sitting between them. The CDR3 runs 14 residues. This CDR3 is CASSFGGRAGELFF. CDR3 in DNA: TGTGCCAGCAGCTTTGGTGGTCGCGCCGGGGAGCTGTTTTTT.

This CDR3 is CASSYGQSYEQYF. Written as DNA, the CDR3 is TGTGCCAGCAGTTACGGTCAGTCCTACGAGCAGTACTTC. The chain recombines TRBV6-5 with TRBJ2-7; D is unclear. Germline CDR1 is MNHEY and CDR2 is SVGAGI. This CDR3 is built from 13 residues. V lost 2 bases and J 1 base, leaving 6 bases between the germline ends.

The rearrangement joins TRBV7-9 to TRBJ2-1, with D possibly TRBD1 on 5 matching bases. This CDR3 has 14 residues. Per the germline V gene, CDR1 is SEHNR and CDR2 is FQNEAQ (reference sequence). Trimming removed 5 bases at V and 3 bases at J, with 11 bases between. The CDR3 coding sequence is TGTGCCAGCAGCCCACGACAGCTCTACAATGAGCAGTTCTTC. The encoded protein is CASSPRQLYNEQFF.

The chain uses TRBV2 and TRBJ2-3, with 9 bases fitting TRBD2. This CDR3 comprises 17 residues. Germline CDR1 reads SNHLY; CDR2 reads FYNNEI. V lost 4 bases and J lost 0; bases outside the gene matches: 8. The CDR3 here is CASSAWLAGSSTDTQYF. CDR3 coding DNA: TGTGCCAGCAGTGCTTGGCTAGCGGGGTCTAGCACAGATACGCAGTATTTT.

The chain employs TRBV27 and TRBJ2-7, with D perhaps TRBD1 (6 bases). Germline CDR1 and CDR2: MNHEY and SMNVEV (reference sequence). V shed 4 bases and J shed 2 bases, with 9 bases lying between them. The CDR3 contains 13 residues. This chain's CDR3 is CASSYRDTYEQYF. CDR3 nucleotide sequence: TGTGCCAGCAGTTACCGGGACACCTACGAGCAGTACTTC.

V and J are TRBV18 and TRBJ2-7, with 8 bases aligning to TRBD1. V lost 6 bases to trimming and J lost 4 bases; unmatched junction nucleotides: 2. Germline CDR1 reads KGHSH; CDR2 reads LQKENI. The CDR3 runs to 12 residues. The DNA of the CDR3 is TGTGCCAGCTCGGACAGGGAGTACGAGCAGTACTTC. Residues: CASSDREYEQYF.

The gene calls are TRBV4-1 and TRBJ2-7; the D gene is possibly TRBD2 (6 bases). The CDR3 has 14 amino acids. V lost 4 bases, J lost 6 bases, and 16 bases lay in between. Germline V lookup: CDR1 MGHRA, CDR2 YSYEKL. CDR3 in DNA: TGCGCCAGCAGCCGCGGGACCTTCCCCTCCGAGCAGTACTTC. It encodes CASSRGTFPSEQYF.

This chain connects TRBV6-5 to TRBJ2-6; tentatively, D is TRBD2 (6 bases). The CDR3 loop spans 15 amino acids. Trimming cost V 2 bases and J 3 bases, with 8 bases left between them. The germline gives CDR1 MNHEY, CDR2 SVGAGI. CDR3 nucleotide sequence: TGTGCCAGCAGTTACGAGGGAGGTGGGGCCAACGTCCTGACTTTC. This codes for CASSYEGGGANVLTF.

V gene TRBV27 combines with J gene TRBJ2-1; 8 nucleotides line up with TRBD1. Germline CDR1 is MNHEY and CDR2 is SMNVEV (reference sequence). J lost 6 bases, V lost 4 bases, and 2 bases had no gene match. CDR3 length: 13 residues. In nucleotides, the CDR3 is TGTGCCAGCAGTTACGACAGGGGCAATGAGCAGTTCTTC. This translates into CASSYDRGNEQFF.

The genes are TRBV6-5 and TRBJ2-5; tentative D call: TRBD1 (6 bases). CDR1 and CDR2 from the germline V gene are MNHEY and SVGAGI. The V and J ends lost 6 bases and 0 bases respectively, with 11 bases between them. The length of the CDR3 is 14 residues. The CDR3 spells CASRQGPNQETQYF. CDR3 sequence (DNA): TGTGCCAGCAGACAGGGACCGAACCAAGAGACCCAGTACTTC.

This clone came up once. The J gene is TRBJ1-6, the V gene TRBV14; no reliable D call. Germline loops: CDR1 SGHDN, CDR2 FVKESK. The CDR3 has 17 residues. Trimming pared 1 base from V and 0 bases from J, leaving 10 bases between. CDR3 coding DNA: TGTGCCAGCAGCCAAGGGCGCCGGAGCTCCTATAATTCACCCCTCCACTTT. It translates to CASSQGRRSSYNSPLHF. Together with reference TRBV14 and TRBJ1-6, the CDR3 gives the full variable domain: EAGVTQFPSHSVIEKGQTVTLRCDPISGHDNLYWYRRVMGKEIKFLLHFVKESKQDESGMPNNRFLAERTGGTYSTLKVQPAELEDSGVYFCASSQGRRSSYNSPLHFGNGTRLTVT.

In DNA, the CDR3 is TGTGCCAGCAGCCAGGGCGCAGGGCCAGGCTATGGCTACACCTTC. It specifies CASSQGAGPGYGYTF. This chain connects TRBV14 to TRBJ1-2; TRBD1 is a possible D gene (5 bases). The V end lost 3 bases, the J end lost 4 bases, and 15 bases lay between the germline ends. The CDR3 is 15 amino acids. Germline values: CDR1 SGHDN, CDR2 FVKESK.

The genes are TRBV28 and TRBJ2-7, with TRBD1 matching over 7 bases. From germline, CDR1 is MDHEN and CDR2 SYDVKM. CDR3 length: 15 amino acids. Trimming at V came to 0 bases and at J to 2 bases, leaving 4 bases not matched to a gene. The DNA of the CDR3 is TGTGCCAGCAGTTTATGCCCCCAGGGGGCCTACGAGCAGTACTTC. Its protein product is CASSLCPQGAYEQYF.

The chain combines TRBV10-1 with TRBJ1-5, with TRBD1 matching 12 bases. This CDR3 is built from 17 residues. V dropped 6 bases and J dropped 2; count of bases not matched to a gene: 8. Germline loops: CDR1 WNHNN, CDR2 SYGVQD (reference sequence). Here the CDR3 DNA reads TGCGCCAGCAGGCCCAGGGACAGGGGGCTCGGCAATCAGCCCCAGCATTTT. Translating gives CASRPRDRGLGNQPQHF.

This clone was observed a few times. CDR3 nucleotides: TGCGCCAGCAGTTATGAAGGGGGCGCGGGTGAAAAACTGTTTTTT. It translates to CASSYEGGAGEKLFF. The chain is built from TRBV4-1 and TRBJ1-4; TRBD1 matches 7 bases. J lost 7 bases, V lost 6 bases, and 11 bases had no gene match. In germline, CDR1 is MGHRA, CDR2 YSYEKL. This CDR3 comprises 15 residues.

The V and J genes are TRBV5-4 and TRBJ2-3, with D maybe TRBD2 (5 bases). V shed 4 bases and J shed 0 bases, with 21 bases lying between them. In germline, CDR1 is SGHNT, CDR2 YYREEE (reference sequence). The CDR3 loop spans 18 amino acids. The DNA for the CDR3 is TGTGCCAGCAGCGGACCGGGAAAGGAAGACTCTAGCACAGATACGCAGTATTTT. Amino acid sequence: CASSGPGKEDSSTDTQYF.

The V call is TRBV4-1, the J call TRBJ1-5, with D hard to call. Trimming stripped 0 bases from V and 4 bases from J, with 13 bases between. CDR1 and CDR2 (germline): MGHRA, YSYEKL. The CDR3 is 16 amino acids. The CDR3 DNA sequence: TGCGCCAGCAGCCAAGAGATCGGCAGGTTAAATCAGCCCCAGCATTTT. Protein sequence: CASSQEIGRLNQPQHF.

The CDR3 nucleotides are TGTGCCAGCAGCCCACGTAGCGGGAGGGGGTACAATGAGCAGTTCTTC. Encoded protein: CASSPRSGRGYNEQFF. This chain uses TRBV9 with TRBJ2-1; 11 bases align to TRBD2. CDR1 is SGDLS and CDR2 is YYNGEE in the germline V gene. The CDR3 contains 16 residues. The V and J ends lost 4 bases and 4 bases, in that order; junction bases with no gene match: 7.

V and J are TRBV29-1 and TRBJ1-1; tentatively, D is TRBD1 (6 bases). From germline, CDR1 is SQVTM and CDR2 ANQGSEA. This CDR3 contains 13 residues. Between the trimmed V and J ends, which lost 5 bases and 1 base, there was a span of 11 bases. The CDR3 loop is CSVMGHQNTEAFF. As DNA, the CDR3 is TGCAGCGTTATGGGACACCAGAACACTGAAGCTTTCTTT.